The next 10 T cell receptor beta chains were all read from a single sample in a study of preoperative IRX-2 immunotherapy in early breast cancer. Profiling relied on immunoSEQ multiplex PCR, and the TCRdb table lists in-frame clones only, not all of them. Of over 60,000 clones in the sample, roughly 95% are singletons; the top ten hold around 1.7%. Treatment defined: preoperative locoregional IRX-2 cytokine immunotherapy. Sampling was conducted from a patient treated with IRX-2 immunotherapy. These receptors originate from a human donor with breast cancer.

CDR3: CASSSTGDEQYF. Here the CDR3 DNA reads TGTGCCAGCAGCTCGACAGGGGACGAGCAGTACTTC. The chain has TRBV7-8 and TRBJ2-7; 8 bases align to TRBD1. Germline V gives CDR1 SGHVS, CDR2 FQNEAQ. The CDR3 is 12 amino acids. V lost 4 bases, J lost 5 bases, and 1 base stayed unmatched.

This chain links TRBV6-1 with TRBJ2-5; the D gene could be TRBD1 or TRBD2 (5 bases each). Germline lookup yields CDR1 MNHNS and CDR2 SASEGT. Trimming cost V 4 bases and J 5 bases, with 11 bases left between them. This CDR3 region has 13 residues. DNA of the CDR3: TGTGCCAGCAGTGCATGGGACGGCGAGACCCAGTACTTC. As protein: CASSAWDGETQYF.

The chain joins TRBV5-8 to TRBJ1-5; 9 bases align to TRBD1. Germline V gene lookup returns CDR1 SGHTS and CDR2 YDEGEE. This CDR3 region has 15 residues. The V gene end was trimmed by 5 bases and the J gene end by 6 bases; junction bases not matched to a gene: 9. CDR3 residues: CASRFRDRVSQPQHF. The CDR3 DNA reads as TGTGCCAGCAGGTTCCGGGACAGGGTGAGTCAGCCCCAGCATTTT.

The V gene is TRBV5-1, the J gene TRBJ2-7, with D possibly TRBD2 on 7 matching bases. V was pared by 7 bases and J by 5 bases, with 16 bases between. CDR1 is SGHRS and CDR2 is YFSETQ in the germline V gene. The CDR3 runs to 13 residues. CDR3 nucleotides: TGCGCCAGCGGGAGGGCAGGGGCCAACGAGCAGTACTTC. This encodes CASGRAGANEQYF.

DNA for the CDR3: TGTGCCAGCACCAGGATTGGACACACTAATGAAAAACTGTTTTTT. Translating gives CASTRIGHTNEKLFF. The V gene is TRBV6-6, the J gene TRBJ1-4; maybe TRBD1 (5 bases). Germline V gene data show CDR1 as MNHNY and CDR2 as SVGAGI (reference sequence). The V end lost 7 bases, the J end lost 2 bases, and 14 bases lay between the germline ends. The CDR3 covers 15 residues.

This sequence joins TRBV9 and TRBJ2-7; D gene unclear. The CDR3 spans 12 residues. Germline assignment: CDR1 SGDLS and CDR2 YYNGEE. V shed 3 bases and J shed 5 bases, with 9 bases lying between them. Here the CDR3 DNA reads TGTGCCAGCAGCGCGAGTGGCAACGAGCAGTACTTC. This translates into CASSASGNEQYF.

A single count supports this clone. V usage is TRBV7-2 and J usage is TRBJ2-7, with a weak D call TRBD1 (5 bases). The ends were cut back, 1 base at V and 0 bases at J, with 10 bases in the middle. CDR1 and CDR2 (germline): SGHTA, FQGNSA. This CDR3 is built from 15 residues. Here the CDR3 reads CASSLVAGPSYEQYF. CDR3 nucleotide sequence: TGTGCCAGCAGCTTAGTGGCAGGGCCCTCCTACGAGCAGTACTTC.

This chain links TRBV7-3 with TRBJ2-1, with TRBD1 as a possible D gene (6 bases). Germline CDR1 reads SGHTA; CDR2 reads FQGTGA. This CDR3 has 15 residues. V lost 5 bases to trimming and J lost 6 bases, with 17 bases between them. CDR3 sequence: CASSRDGTGSNEQFF. The CDR3 DNA reads as TGTGCCAGCAGCCGTGATGGTACAGGGTCCAATGAGCAGTTCTTC.

The chain has TRBV11-3 and TRBJ1-5; TRBD1 agrees at 7 bases. The trim removed 4 bases at V and 3 bases at J, leaving 15 bases unmatched. Germline V gene sequence: CDR1 SGHNT, CDR2 YENEEA. This CDR3 comprises 18 residues. The CDR3 is CASSSLSFDRADNQPQHF. The DNA of the CDR3 is TGTGCCAGCAGCTCCCTCAGCTTTGACAGGGCCGACAATCAGCCCCAGCATTTT.

This clone showed up just once. The chain combines TRBV7-9 with TRBJ2-7; 8 positions agree with TRBD1. J gave up 3 bases and V 3 bases, and 4 bases lay outside the gene matches. The CDR3 length is 14 residues. The germline gives CDR1 SEHNR, CDR2 FQNEAQ (reference sequence). The CDR3 nucleotides read TGTGCCAGCAGCTTGGGGACAGGAAACTACGAGCAGTACTTC. Its translation is CASSLGTGNYEQYF.